These 8 T cell receptor beta chains share one sample of origin, sequenced in a study of identical twins. MiXCR was run by TCRdb on the 5' RACE reads, yielding one entry per CDR3 protein. The repertoire holds under 1 million distinct CDR3 sequences, with roughly 12% as singletons. The sample was also linked to a second study, of yellow fever vaccine responses in identical twins.

Sequences were obtained from PBMCs. The receptors shown here come from a woman aged 18-29 years in good health.

This clonotype was picked up a small number of times. The chain combines TRBV4-1 with TRBJ2-7; D gene ambiguous. The ends were cut back, 0 bases at V and 7 bases at J, with 13 bases in the middle. CDR3 length equals 14 residues. Germline-derived CDR1 and CDR2 are MGHRA and YSYEKL. CDR3 in amino acids: CASSQEKGWREQYF. The CDR3 DNA follows: TGCGCCAGCAGCCAAGAGAAAGGGTGGCGGGAGCAGTACTTC.

This clonotype was seen only a few times. The genes are TRBV2 and TRBJ1-2, with D unclear. This CDR3 comprises 10 residues. The V gene's germline CDR1 is SNHLY and CDR2 FYNNEI. Trimming took 8 bases from V and 3 from J, leaving 4 bases between them. In DNA form, the CDR3 reads TGTGCCAGCCTCGACTATGGCTACACCTTC. It encodes CASLDYGYTF.

The chain carries TRBV28 and TRBJ1-5; 8 nucleotides align to TRBD1. The CDR3 runs 17 residues. Germline-derived CDR1 and CDR2 are MDHEN and SYDVKM. After removal of 5 bases from V and 2 bases from J, the junction contained 11 bases not matched to a gene. Written as DNA, the CDR3 is TGTGCCAGCAGTACACTCCAGGGGGCGCTTGGCAATCAGCCCCAGCATTTT. This sequence encodes CASSTLQGALGNQPQHF.

This clonotype showed up just a few times. This sequence joins TRBV3-1 and TRBJ2-7; D may be TRBD2 (6 bases). Germline lookup yields CDR1 LGHDT and CDR2 YNNKEL (reference sequence). This CDR3 is 16 amino acids long. The V gene lost 3 bases and the J gene lost 2 bases, with 17 bases spanning the gap. The CDR3 region has the DNA TGTGCCAGCAGCCAGGTGGGGCGGGGTCCAACCTACGAGCAGTACTTC. It specifies CASSQVGRGPTYEQYF.

This clonotype was observed at least ten times. The chain carries TRBV5-1 and TRBJ1-1; D is unclear. Between the trimmed V and J ends, which lost 4 bases and 5 bases, there was a span of 18 bases. CDR3 length equals 15 residues. The germline V gene encodes CDR1 SGHRS and CDR2 YFSETQ. CDR3 region: CASSPEGYVETEAFF. DNA of the CDR3: TGCGCCAGCAGCCCGGAGGGTTATGTTGAGACTGAAGCTTTCTTT.

This clonotype was counted only a few times. This chain uses TRBV12-3 or TRBV12-4 with TRBJ2-7; TRBD1 aligns across 7 bases. Unmatched junction bases numbered 5, after V lost 7 bases and J lost 5 bases. There are 12 residues in the CDR3. The CDR3 is CASTSGGDEQYF. The DNA for the CDR3 is TGTGCCAGCACCTCAGGGGGTGACGAGCAGTACTTC.

This clonotype was seen more than once but under ten times. V usage is TRBV29-1 and J usage is TRBJ2-1; 7 bases agree with TRBD2. Trimming took 7 bases from V and 4 from J; bases not matched to a gene: 13. Germline CDR1 and CDR2: SQVTM and ANQGSEA. This CDR3 comprises 15 residues. Here the CDR3 reads CSAHSGIHGYNEQFF. Here the CDR3 DNA reads TGCAGCGCCCACAGCGGGATTCACGGGTACAATGAGCAGTTCTTC.

The rearrangement links TRBV29-1 to TRBJ2-7, with D tentatively TRBD2 (6 bases). Germline lookup yields CDR1 SQVTM and CDR2 ANQGSEA. Trimming cost V 0 bases and J 12 bases, with 15 bases left between them. The CDR3 sequence is 12 residues long. The CDR3 loop reads CSVEDVVGGRYF. DNA of the CDR3: TGCAGCGTTGAAGATGTGGTAGGAGGGCGGTACTTC.